This T cell receptor beta chain was captured in a study of blood T cell repertoires in COVID-19. The wider study: PBMCs, B-cell-depleted T cells, or T cells were the source of the cDNA or gDNA that made up the material.

The participants were between about 18 and 90 years old and came from some 25 US areas. Assignment of participants to cohorts was predicated upon participant-reported clinical history. Per the study methods: Nucleated cell number was recorded as an estimate derived from reference gene primer amplification. Clones were sequenced by immunoSEQ multiplex PCR, and TCRdb holds only the in-frame ones, with some missing. V and J calls and clone size come straight from that table; D and trimming were deduced from the DNA. The top ten hold 0.95% to 1.5% of the sample, which has approximately 81,000 clones, roughly 91% seen once. Sequences were obtained from PBMCs or T cells enriched from blood (not recorded which). This clonotype originated in a woman in her forties or fifties with acute COVID-19.

Here the CDR3 reads CASSGSQRAGEQFF. CDR3 coding DNA: TGTGCCAGTAGCGGGTCTCAGAGGGCCGGTGAGCAGTTCTTC. The rearrangement uses TRBV7-8 and TRBJ2-1; 7 bases match TRBD2. The CDR3 extends over 14 amino acids. Per germline, CDR1 SGHVS and CDR2 FQNEAQ. V was clipped by 9 bases and J by 9 bases; unmatched bases: 14. Supplemented by reference TRBV7-8 and TRBJ2-1, the full variable domain reads GAGVSQSPRYKVAKRGQDVALRCDPISGHVSLFWYQQALGQGPEFLTYFQNEAQLDKSGLPSDRFFAERPEGSVSTLKIQRTQQEDSAVYLCASSGSQRAGEQFFGPGTRLTVL.